Below, 21 T cell receptor beta chains from the same sample are listed, as sequenced in a study of cytomegalovirus exposure and HLA in healthy donors. PCR involved 60 Vbeta and 13 Jbeta primers. Profiled with immunoSEQ multiplex PCR; TCRdb holds only in-frame clones, not every one. Of about 180,000 clones listed, roughly 79% are singletons. Sequencing was done on a sample of PBMCs. The source of these receptors is a woman aged 45-65 years in good health and CMV-seropositive.

The genes are TRBV27 and TRBJ1-3; 12 nucleotides agree with TRBD1. Germline-derived CDR1 and CDR2 are MNHEY and SMNVEV (reference sequence). V lost 6 bases and J lost 2; bases outside the gene matches: 14. CDR3 length equals 19 residues. The CDR3 sequence is CASRAPGTGGSSTGNTIYF. The CDR3 nucleotides read TGTGCCAGCAGGGCTCCCGGGACAGGGGGCTCTTCTACTGGAAACACCATATATTTT.

The chain joins TRBV2 to TRBJ2-5; TRBD2 might be the D (5 bases). Germline lookup yields CDR1 SNHLY and CDR2 FYNNEI. V was trimmed by 6 bases and J by 4 bases, leaving 18 bases between them. The CDR3 loop spans 15 amino acids. As DNA, the CDR3 is TGTGCCAGCAGCGCCTTCGGGGAAACGGGAGAGACCCAGTACTTC. This sequence encodes CASSAFGETGETQYF.

Remarks on this clone: The germline gene is not matched at one end of the junction; a read error may be the cause. The chain joins TRBV29-1 to TRBJ2-7; D ambiguous. Germline CDR1 reads SQVTM; CDR2 reads ANQGSEA. There are 13 residues in the CDR3. This CDR3 reads CSVEGPVSYEQYF. For the CDR3, the DNA is TGCAGCGTCGAAGGTCCAGTCTCCTACGAGCAGTACTTC.

The V gene is TRBV27, the J gene TRBJ1-5, with D possibly being TRBD1 (6 bases). The germline CDR1 and CDR2 sequences are MNHEY and SMNVEV (reference sequence). The ends were cut back, 2 bases at V and 6 bases at J, with 8 bases in the middle. The CDR3 is 13 amino acids. The CDR3 nucleotides are TGTGCCAGCAGTTTAAACAGGGCTCAGCCCCAGCATTTT. Residues: CASSLNRAQPQHF.

The V and J genes are TRBV19 and TRBJ1-2, with unresolved D. V was pared by 0 bases and J by 5 bases, with 13 bases between. This CDR3 contains 15 residues. Germline CDR1 is LNHDA and CDR2 is SQIVND (reference sequence). In DNA form, the CDR3 reads TGTGCCAGTAGTATAGATGGCGTGGCGACTTATGGCTACACCTTC. It yields the protein CASSIDGVATYGYTF.

The V call is TRBV5-6, the J call TRBJ1-3; 9 bases are a match to TRBD1. The CDR3 is made up of 13 amino acids. Germline loops: CDR1 SGHDT, CDR2 YYEEEE. V was clipped by 4 bases and J by 7 bases; unmatched bases: 3. This CDR3 is CASSQTGGNTIYF. The CDR3 DNA follows: TGTGCCAGCAGCCAAACAGGGGGCAACACCATATATTTT.

This clone was seen just once. The genes are TRBV7-2 and TRBJ2-5; 7 bases map to TRBD2. Unmatched junction bases numbered 20, after V lost 3 bases and J lost 7 bases. CDR3 size: 18 residues. The germline CDR1 and CDR2 sequences are SGHTA and FQGNSA. The CDR3 DNA reads TGTGCCAGCAGCTTTCCTCGGTTTACAGCGGGGCCCGATGGGACCCAGTACTTC. This sequence encodes CASSFPRFTAGPDGTQYF. The whole variable domain, filled in from reference TRBV7-2 and TRBJ2-5, reads GAGVSQSPSNKVTEKGKDVELRCDPISGHTALYWYRQSLGQGLEFLIYFQGNSAPDKSGLPSDRFSAERTGGSVSTLTIQRTQQEDSAVYLCASSFPRFTAGPDGTQYFGPGTRLLVL.

This clone was seen only once. The chain couples TRBV5-5 to TRBJ2-6, with D perhaps matching TRBD1 (6 bases). Germline V CDR1 and CDR2: SGHKS, YYEKEE (reference sequence). Trimming removed 6 bases from V and 0 bases from J, with 13 bases in between. The CDR3 has 16 residues. Here the CDR3 DNA reads TGTGCCAGCACCGGACAGTTTGCCTCTGGGGCCAACGTCCTGACTTTC. Amino acid sequence: CASTGQFASGANVLTF.

J is TRBJ2-7 and V is TRBV5-1; TRBD2 is a possible D gene (5 bases). The CDR3 is 11 residues long. Trimming shortened V by 4 bases and J by 3 bases, and 5 bases separated the two germline ends. Germline CDR1 reads SGHRS; CDR2 reads YFSETQ. The CDR3 DNA reads as TGCGCCAGCAGCCGGGGCTACGAGCAGTACTTC. Amino acid sequence: CASSRGYEQYF.

This chain uses TRBV7-9 with TRBJ2-5; 12 nucleotides match TRBD2. The CDR3 loop spans 15 amino acids. Germline-derived CDR1 and CDR2 are SEHNR and FQNEAQ (reference sequence). The V gene end was trimmed by 7 bases and the J gene end by 1 base; junction bases not matched to a gene: 4. The CDR3 region has the DNA TGTGCCAGCACCCTGGGACTAGCGGGCCAAGAGACCCAGTACTTC. It codes for CASTLGLAGQETQYF. Variable domain in full (rest from reference TRBV7-9 and TRBJ2-5): DTGVSQNPRHKITKRGQNVTFRCDPISEHNRLYWYRQTLGQGPEFLTYFQNEAQLEKSRLLSDRFSAERPKGSFSTLEIQRTEQGDSAMYLCASTLGLAGQETQYFGPGTRLLVL.

The gene calls are TRBV28 and TRBJ2-7, with D maybe TRBD1 (6 bases). From germline, CDR1 is MDHEN and CDR2 SYDVKM. This CDR3 spans 14 amino acids. Trimming took 6 bases from V and 1 from J, leaving 13 bases between them. Written as DNA, the CDR3 is TGTGCCAGCAGGGGGCCAGGGGATTCCTACGAGCAGTACTTC. Its protein is CASRGPGDSYEQYF.

This chain connects TRBV18 to TRBJ2-7; D unresolved. Trimming took off 0 bases at V and 3 bases at J, with 6 bases between the two ends. The CDR3 totals 13 residues. Germline values: CDR1 KGHSH, CDR2 LQKENI. CDR3 sequence (DNA): TGTGCCAGCTCACCACCGGCAGGCTACGAGCAGTACTTC. Protein sequence: CASSPPAGYEQYF.

V is TRBV27 and J is TRBJ2-2; 7 positions agree with TRBD1. V trimming: 5 bases; J trimming: 1 base; junction bases outside the gene matches: 7. Germline values: CDR1 MNHEY, CDR2 SMNVEV (reference sequence). The CDR3 is made up of 16 amino acids. Written as DNA, the CDR3 is TGTGCCAGCAGTGTCCCCCGGACAGGGAACACCGGGGAGCTGTTTTTT. Amino acid sequence: CASSVPRTGNTGELFF.

V and J are TRBV7-2 and TRBJ2-1, with D perhaps matching TRBD1 (6 bases). With 0 bases removed from V and 7 bases from J, the gap between germline ends came to 10 bases. The V gene's germline CDR1 is SGHTA and CDR2 FQGNSA. The CDR3 length is 14 residues. The CDR3 DNA sequence: TGTGCCAGCAGCTTAGCATTAGGGGGAAATGAGCAGTTCTTC. It specifies CASSLALGGNEQFF.

This chain links TRBV11-3 with TRBJ1-2; D call uncertain. The CDR3 has 11 amino acids. The germline V gene has CDR1 SGHNT and CDR2 YENEEA. V was pared by 1 base and J by 7 bases, with 4 bases between. CDR3 protein: CASSLGLGYTF. The CDR3, as DNA: TGTGCCAGCAGCTTAGGGCTTGGCTACACCTTC.

The chain recombines TRBV28 with TRBJ1-1, with 7 bases that match TRBD1. CDR1 is MDHEN, CDR2 SYDVKM, per germline. The CDR3 consists of 15 residues. With V trimmed by 7 bases and J by 10 bases, 18 bases remained unmatched. This CDR3 is CASNQGDRPNPAAFF. CDR3 nucleotides: TGTGCCAGCAATCAGGGGGACCGTCCTAACCCGGCAGCTTTCTTT. The full variable domain, its missing parts supplied by reference TRBV28 and TRBJ1-1, is DVKVTQSSRYLVKRTGEKVFLECVQDMDHENMFWYRQDPGLGLRLIYFSYDVKMKEKGDIPEGYSVSREKKERFSLILESASTNQTSMYLCASNQGDRPNPAAFFGQGTRLTVV.

The chain links TRBV4-1 to TRBJ2-5; D is undetermined. The V and J ends lost 0 bases and 6 bases respectively, with 11 bases between them. CDR1 is MGHRA and CDR2 is YSYEKL in the germline V gene. The CDR3 runs to 14 residues. The CDR3 DNA follows: TGCGCCAGCAGCCAAGATCCAGGTATTAAGACCCAGTACTTC. Translating gives CASSQDPGIKTQYF.

The chain uses TRBV27 and TRBJ2-7; 8 bases align to TRBD2. CDR1 and CDR2 from the germline V gene are MNHEY and SMNVEV (reference sequence). The CDR3 spans 16 residues. The J segment lost 1 base and the V segment lost 5 bases, leaving 10 bases of the junction unmatched. CDR3: CASSPSAGEGSYEQYF. CDR3 in DNA: TGTGCCAGCAGTCCCTCAGCGGGAGAGGGGTCCTACGAGCAGTACTTC.

By share, this clone counts as medium-sized (0.01 to 0.1%). The genes are TRBV6-1 and TRBJ2-2; TRBD1 matches at 11 bases. V shed 4 bases, J shed 4 bases, and the junction held 11 bases outside the gene matches. The germline CDR1 and CDR2 sequences are MNHNS and SASEGT. CDR3 length: 18 residues. As DNA, the CDR3 is TGTGCCAGCAGTGTCTCCGGGACAGGGGGTTCGGGCACCGGGGAGCTGTTTTTT. Its protein is CASSVSGTGGSGTGELFF.

The rearrangement links TRBV19 to TRBJ2-1; TRBD1 matches 7 bases. The CDR3 is 14 residues long. Trimming at V came to 6 bases and at J to 6 bases, leaving 8 bases not matched to a gene. Germline lookup yields CDR1 LNHDA and CDR2 SQIVND (reference sequence). The CDR3 sequence is CASSSDRLLNEQFF. In nucleotides, the CDR3 is TGTGCCAGTAGCTCGGACAGGCTCCTCAATGAGCAGTTCTTC.

This clone came up once. The chain couples TRBV4-3 to TRBJ1-6; 7 nucleotides align to TRBD1. Germline-derived CDR1 and CDR2 are LGHNA and YSLEER. Trimming took 0 bases from V and 5 from J; bases not matched to a gene: 4. This CDR3 is 16 amino acids long. The CDR3 loop is CASSQDGQAHNSPLHF. In DNA, the CDR3 is TGCGCCAGCAGCCAAGATGGACAGGCTCATAATTCACCCCTCCACTTT.